These 18 T cell receptor beta chains originate from one sample sequenced in a study of T cell changes during pregnancy in multiple sclerosis. Profiling relied on immunoSEQ multiplex PCR, and the TCRdb table lists in-frame clones only, not all of them. The table lists around 35,000 clones, approximately 92% of them singletons. The sample comprised PBMCs (not recorded whether the cells were cultured). The receptors shown here come from a female donor with multiple sclerosis, enrolled in a pregnancy study.

Only one count was recorded for this clone. The rearrangement joins TRBV5-5 to TRBJ1-1; no definite D call. The CDR3 contains 14 residues. The V end lost 4 bases, the J end lost 2 bases, and 12 bases lay between the germline ends. The germline CDR1 and CDR2 sequences are SGHKS and YYEKEE (reference sequence). CDR3 bases: TGTGCCAGCAGCCGCCTGGACGGAAACACTGAAGCTTTCTTT. It translates to CASSRLDGNTEAFF.

The rearrangement joins TRBV5-6 to TRBJ2-7; 9 bases agree with TRBD1. V was pared by 4 bases and J by 1 base, with 12 bases of the junction left unmatched. This CDR3 spans 17 amino acids. Germline V CDR1 and CDR2: SGHDT, YYEEEE. CDR3 in amino acids: CASSLPTGGYISYEQYF. The CDR3 DNA reads as TGTGCCAGCAGCCTGCCAACAGGGGGCTACATATCCTACGAGCAGTACTTC.

The chain combines TRBV11-2 with TRBJ2-1, with D hard to call. Germline values: CDR1 SGHAT, CDR2 FQNNGV. V lost 5 bases and J 11 bases, leaving 19 bases between the germline ends. CDR3 length equals 14 residues. The CDR3 DNA reads TGTGCCAGCAGCCCCTCCCTCAGCCCAAATAAGCAGTTCTTC. Protein product: CASSPSLSPNKQFF.

The chain couples TRBV9 to TRBJ2-7; weak D call: TRBD1 (6 bases). V was cut by 3 bases and J by 0 bases, with 10 bases left in between. The CDR3 is 14 residues long. Per germline, CDR1 SGDLS and CDR2 YYNGEE. The CDR3 DNA reads as TGTGCCAGCAGCGAGGGGGACGGCTCCTACGAGCAGTACTTC. Protein product: CASSEGDGSYEQYF. The full variable domain, in which reference TRBV9 and TRBJ2-7 provide the parts outside the CDR3, is DSGVTQTPKHLITATGQRVTLRCSPRSGDLSVYWYQQSLDQGLQFLIQYYNGEERAKGNILERFSAQQFPDLHSELNLSSLELGDSALYFCASSEGDGSYEQYFGPGTRLTVT.

This sequence joins TRBV18 and TRBJ2-7; D unresolved. The V gene's germline CDR1 is KGHSH and CDR2 LQKENI. Trimming stripped 6 bases from V and 2 bases from J, with 14 bases between. The CDR3 is 14 residues long. The CDR3 DNA sequence: TGTGCCAGCTCTTTGAGACTGAAAACCTACGAGCAGTACTTC. Its protein product is CASSLRLKTYEQYF. Full variable domain (missing parts from reference TRBV18 and TRBJ2-7): NAGVMQNPRHLVRRRGQEARLRCSPMKGHSHVYWYRQLPEEGLKFMVYLQKENIIDESGMPKERFSAEFPKEGPSILRIQQVVRGDSAAYFCASSLRLKTYEQYFGPGTRLTVT.

The rearrangement uses TRBV9 and TRBJ2-7; 7 positions match TRBD1. The CDR3 spans 16 residues. The trim removed 0 bases at V and 2 bases at J, leaving 8 bases unmatched. Germline CDR1 and CDR2: SGDLS and YYNGEE. The CDR3 DNA reads TGTGCCAGCAGCGTAGAGGGCAGGGGGATCACCTACGAGCAGTACTTC. Translation gives CASSVEGRGITYEQYF.

The V call is TRBV7-2, the J call TRBJ1-5; D is possibly TRBD1 (5 bases). The germline V gene has CDR1 SGHTA and CDR2 FQGNSA. This CDR3 is 17 amino acids long. V was trimmed by 1 base and J by 5 bases, leaving 18 bases between them. The CDR3 DNA sequence: TGTGCCAGCAGCTTAGTGGTTTTCGGGGCAGAGCATCAGCCCCAGCATTTT. It is translated as CASSLVVFGAEHQPQHF.

The genes are TRBV6-6 and TRBJ2-7; 8 nucleotides match TRBD2. Trimming took 2 bases from V and 2 from J; bases not matched to a gene: 8. CDR1 and CDR2 from the germline V gene are MNHNY and SVGAGI (reference sequence). The length of the CDR3 is 16 residues. The chain's CDR3 is CASSYSGRVIAYEQYF. In nucleotides, the CDR3 is TGTGCCAGCAGTTACAGCGGGAGAGTCATAGCCTACGAGCAGTACTTC.

This clone has just a few counts. The chain joins TRBV28 to TRBJ2-7; TRBD1 is a possible D gene (8 bases). The CDR3 loop spans 16 amino acids. The V and J ends lost 5 bases and 0 bases respectively, with 17 bases between them. Germline V gene lookup returns CDR1 MDHEN and CDR2 SYDVKM. The CDR3 region has the DNA TGTGCCAGCAGTGTACAGGGGGGGTTTTACTCCTACGAGCAGTACTTC. This encodes CASSVQGGFYSYEQYF.

The chain joins TRBV7-4 to TRBJ2-6; the match to TRBD1 covers 7 bases. The CDR3 is 16 amino acids. V was pared by 5 bases and J by 0 bases, with 4 bases of the junction left unmatched. Germline V gene lookup returns CDR1 SGHVT and CDR2 SQSDAQ. In DNA form, the CDR3 reads TGTGCCAGCAGCCTGGACAGGATCTCTGGGGCCAACGTCCTGACTTTC. Protein sequence: CASSLDRISGANVLTF.

The V call is TRBV23-1, the J call TRBJ2-3; D is perhaps TRBD1 (6 bases). TRBV23-1 has ORF status, its function being uncertain. The V end was cut by 0 bases, the J end by 1 base, with 20 bases between. This CDR3 is built from 19 residues. The CDR3 loop is CASSQSQGRGHPGTDTQYF. The CDR3 region has the DNA TGCGCCAGCAGTCAATCTCAGGGCAGGGGACATCCCGGCACAGATACGCAGTATTTT.

The gene calls are TRBV27 and TRBJ1-2; no definite D call. The V end was cut by 6 bases, the J end by 1 base, with 12 bases between. Germline-derived CDR1 and CDR2 are MNHEY and SMNVEV (reference sequence). This CDR3 region has 14 residues. CDR3 amino acids: CASRESGVNYGYTF. The CDR3 bases are TGTGCCAGCAGGGAAAGTGGGGTTAACTATGGCTACACCTTC.

This chain links TRBV7-2 with TRBJ1-1; 7 nucleotides match TRBD1. This CDR3 is 14 amino acids long. The germline V gene has CDR1 SGHTA and CDR2 FQGNSA. Trimming at V came to 0 bases and at J to 8 bases, leaving 6 bases not matched to a gene. The CDR3 DNA follows: TGTGCCAGCAGCTTAGCCGGGGGGACAGCCGAAGCTTTCTTT. It encodes CASSLAGGTAEAFF.

The chain recombines TRBV4-1 with TRBJ1-1; D call uncertain. The CDR3 is made up of 16 amino acids. The germline gives CDR1 MGHRA, CDR2 YSYEKL. V lost 2 bases and J 4 bases, leaving 17 bases between the germline ends. For the CDR3, the DNA is TGCGCCAGCAGCCAAAGGCTTAGGACGGTTCCCACTGAAGCTTTCTTT. It yields the protein CASSQRLRTVPTEAFF.

The V call is TRBV10-1, the J call TRBJ2-1, with D perhaps matching TRBD2 (6 bases). The germline V gene encodes CDR1 WNHNN and CDR2 SYGVQD (reference sequence). The CDR3 runs to 15 residues. V gave up 0 bases and J gave up 8 bases, with 14 bases separating them. CDR3 protein: CASSESRAGIHEQFF. The CDR3 nucleotides are TGCGCCAGCAGTGAGTCGAGGGCGGGGATCCATGAGCAGTTCTTC.

The CDR3 loop reads CASSPPSGRTDTQYF. CDR3 coding DNA: TGTGCCAGCTCACCACCCAGCGGGCGCACAGATACGCAGTATTTT. The chain uses TRBV18 and TRBJ2-3; a possible D gene is TRBD2 (6 bases). Trimming removed 0 bases from V and 1 base from J, with 8 bases in between. The length of the CDR3 is 15 residues. Germline V gene sequence: CDR1 KGHSH, CDR2 LQKENI.

The chain recombines TRBV28 with TRBJ2-7, with 9 bases fitting TRBD1. This CDR3 region has 14 residues. Germline CDR1 reads MDHEN; CDR2 reads SYDVKM. Germline trimming cut 1 base from V and 5 bases from J; bases unmatched to any gene: 3. CDR3 nucleotide sequence: TGTGCCAGCAGTTTATCACAGGGGGCAAACGAGCAGTACTTC. As protein: CASSLSQGANEQYF.

Here the CDR3 DNA reads TGTGCCAGCAGAGAACCGGGACCCGGGGGGGGCACAGATACGCAGTATTTT. Residues: CASREPGPGGGTDTQYF. The V and J genes are TRBV6-1 and TRBJ2-3; 8 bases map to TRBD2. The CDR3 consists of 17 residues. J was trimmed by 1 base and V by 6 bases; bases with no gene match: 12. Looked up from germline, CDR1 is MNHNS and CDR2 is SASEGT.